The T cell receptor (beta chain) described here comes from a study of CXCR3-negative and CXCR3-positive naive CD8 T cells. Study-level background: The libraries yielded about 135 million TRB reads, about 1.5 +/- 0.3 million each. Study-level results: TRB CDR3 properties served as the basis for inferring TCR strength, and surface CD5 was comparable between naive subsets. Memory CD8+ cells had much lower diversity, and both naive subsets had comparably high diversity.

5' RACE that incorporated UMI labels was used to prepare the TRB cDNA libraries. Reprocessing the 5' RACE reads, TCRdb reports a single entry for every CDR3 protein and omits DNA. The table lists over 35,000 distinct CDR3 sequences. As regards this clonotype: Its cognate antigen is unknown.

The sequence was obtained from a human donor in good health. Some clones in this sample may be carry-over from other donors' samples. Material for sequencing was naive CXCR3- CD8+ T cells from blood. Noted subset: CD45RO-CCR7+CD27+CD95- naive CD8+ T cells lacking CXCR3 (TNR3-).

The CDR3 spells CASSPGTSGNTIYF. This chain connects TRBV7-6 to TRBJ1-3. The germline V gene has CDR1 SGHVS and CDR2 FNYEAQ. This CDR3 has 14 amino acids.